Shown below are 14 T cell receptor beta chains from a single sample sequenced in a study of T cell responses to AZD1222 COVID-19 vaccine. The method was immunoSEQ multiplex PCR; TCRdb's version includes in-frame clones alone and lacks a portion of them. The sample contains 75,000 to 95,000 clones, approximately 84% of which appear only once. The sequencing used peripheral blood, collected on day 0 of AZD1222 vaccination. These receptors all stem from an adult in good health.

The CDR3 sequence: CASSPGQGTSSPLHF. CDR3 coding DNA: TGTGCCAGCAGCCCGGGACAGGGGACAAGTTCACCCCTCCACTTT. This chain joins TRBV7-3 and TRBJ1-6; 10 bases align to TRBD1. CDR1 is SGHTA and CDR2 is FQGTGA in the germline V gene. V gave up 5 bases and J gave up 9 bases; unmatched junction bases: 7. The CDR3 sequence is 15 residues long.

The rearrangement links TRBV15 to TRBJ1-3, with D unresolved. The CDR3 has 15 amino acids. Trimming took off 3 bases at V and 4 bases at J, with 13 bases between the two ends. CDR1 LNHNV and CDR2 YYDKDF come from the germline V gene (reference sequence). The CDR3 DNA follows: TGTGCCACCAGCAGGGGCCTAACGGCCGGAAACACCATATATTTT. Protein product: CATSRGLTAGNTIYF.

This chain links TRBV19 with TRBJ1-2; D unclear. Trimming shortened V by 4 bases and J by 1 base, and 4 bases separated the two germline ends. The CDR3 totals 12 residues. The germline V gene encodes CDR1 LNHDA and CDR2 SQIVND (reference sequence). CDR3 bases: TGTGCCAGTAGTAACAATAACTATGGCTACACCTTC. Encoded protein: CASSNNNYGYTF. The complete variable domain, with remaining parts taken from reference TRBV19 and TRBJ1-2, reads DGGITQSPKYLFRKEGQNVTLSCEQNLNHDAMYWYRQDPGQGLRLIYYSQIVNDFQKGDIAEGYSVSREKKESFPLTVTSAQKNPTAFYLCASSNNNYGYTFGSGTRLTVV.

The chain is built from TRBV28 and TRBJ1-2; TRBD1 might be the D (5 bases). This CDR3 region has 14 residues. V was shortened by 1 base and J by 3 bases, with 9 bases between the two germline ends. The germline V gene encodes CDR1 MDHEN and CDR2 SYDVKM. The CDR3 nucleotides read TGTGCCAGCAGTTTATTTTCAGGGCACTATGGCTACACCTTC. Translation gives CASSLFSGHYGYTF.

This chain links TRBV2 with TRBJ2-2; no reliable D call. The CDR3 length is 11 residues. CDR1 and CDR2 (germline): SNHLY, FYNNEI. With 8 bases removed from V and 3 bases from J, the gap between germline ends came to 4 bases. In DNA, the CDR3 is TGTGCCAGCCAATACACCGGGGAGCTGTTTTTT. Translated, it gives CASQYTGELFF.

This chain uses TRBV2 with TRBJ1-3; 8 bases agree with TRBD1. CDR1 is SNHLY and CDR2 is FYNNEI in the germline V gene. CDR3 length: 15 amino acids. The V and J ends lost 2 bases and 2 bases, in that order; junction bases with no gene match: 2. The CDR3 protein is CASSEQGAAGNTIYF. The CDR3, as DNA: TGTGCCAGCAGTGAACAGGGGGCGGCTGGAAACACCATATATTTT.

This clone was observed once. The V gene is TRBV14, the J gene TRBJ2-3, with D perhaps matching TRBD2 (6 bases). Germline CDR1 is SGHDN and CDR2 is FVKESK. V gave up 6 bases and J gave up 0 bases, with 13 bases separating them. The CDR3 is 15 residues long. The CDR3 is CASSREWASTDTQYF. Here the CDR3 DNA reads TGTGCCAGCAGTCGGGAGTGGGCGAGCACAGATACGCAGTATTTT.

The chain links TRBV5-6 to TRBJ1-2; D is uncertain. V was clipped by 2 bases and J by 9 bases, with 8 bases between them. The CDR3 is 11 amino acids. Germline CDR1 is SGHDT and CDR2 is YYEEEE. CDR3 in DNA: TGTGCCAGCAGCTTAATAGGAAGCTACACCTTC. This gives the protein CASSLIGSYTF.

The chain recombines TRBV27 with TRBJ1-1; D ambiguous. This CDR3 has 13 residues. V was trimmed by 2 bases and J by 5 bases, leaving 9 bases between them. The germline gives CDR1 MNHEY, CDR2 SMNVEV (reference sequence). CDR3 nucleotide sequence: TGTGCCAGCAGTTTACGGGGAAGAACTGAAGCTTTCTTT. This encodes CASSLRGRTEAFF.

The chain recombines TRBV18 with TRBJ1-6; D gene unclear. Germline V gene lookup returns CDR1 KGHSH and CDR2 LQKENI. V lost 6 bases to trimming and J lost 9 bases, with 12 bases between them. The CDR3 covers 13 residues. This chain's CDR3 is CASSPIRSSPLHF. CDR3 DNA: TGTGCCAGCTCCCCCATTCGGTCTTCACCCCTCCACTTT.

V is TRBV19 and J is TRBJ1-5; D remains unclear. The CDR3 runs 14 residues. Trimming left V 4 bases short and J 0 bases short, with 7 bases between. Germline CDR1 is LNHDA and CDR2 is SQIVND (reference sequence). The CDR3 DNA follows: TGTGCCAGTAGTACAGATTATAGCAATCAGCCCCAGCATTTT. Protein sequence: CASSTDYSNQPQHF.

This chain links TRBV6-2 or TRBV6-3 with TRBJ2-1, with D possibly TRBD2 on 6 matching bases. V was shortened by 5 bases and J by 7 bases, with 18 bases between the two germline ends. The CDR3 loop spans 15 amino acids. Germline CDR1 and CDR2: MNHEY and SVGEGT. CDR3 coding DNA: TGTGCCAGCAGTGACTTTGGGACTCCGTCGAATGAGCAGTTCTTC. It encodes CASSDFGTPSNEQFF.

CDR3 region: CASSSAIYEQYF. DNA of the CDR3: TGTGCCAGCAGTTCCGCCATCTACGAGCAGTACTTC. The V gene is TRBV6-2 or TRBV6-3, the J gene TRBJ2-7, with D uncertain. V lost 4 bases and J lost 3, with 7 bases in between. CDR1 MNHEY and CDR2 SVGEGT come from the germline V gene. The CDR3 is 12 amino acids.

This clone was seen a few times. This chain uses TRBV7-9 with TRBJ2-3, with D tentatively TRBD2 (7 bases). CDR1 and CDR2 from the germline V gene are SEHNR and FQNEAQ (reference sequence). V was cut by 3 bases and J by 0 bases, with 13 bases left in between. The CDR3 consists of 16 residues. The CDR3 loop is CASSLARGPSTDTQYF. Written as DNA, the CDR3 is TGTGCCAGCAGCTTGGCGCGGGGGCCAAGCACAGATACGCAGTATTTT.